The 29 T cell receptor beta chains presented below share a single source sample, sequenced in a study of T-cell memory formation after mild COVID-19. TCRdb independently ran MiXCR on the 5' RACE reads; one entry per CDR3 protein. This table holds about 120,000 distinct CDR3 sequences, about a sixth found once. The specimen sequenced was PBMCs or a T cell subset sorted from them (not recorded which). Every receptor here comes from an adult woman who had mild COVID-19 (a few samples of this study predate the infection). Cell type and time point are not known.

CDR3 coding DNA: TGTGCCAGTACACCGACCGGGACAGGCCTCTCTGGGGCCAACGTCCTGACTTTC. This encodes CASTPTGTGLSGANVLTF. The chain recombines TRBV19 with TRBJ2-6; 8 positions match TRBD1. V shed 7 bases and J 0 bases; nucleotides not matched to a gene: 11. This CDR3 has 18 amino acids. Germline values: CDR1 LNHDA, CDR2 SQIVND (reference sequence).

The V gene is TRBV12-3 or TRBV12-4, the J gene TRBJ2-5; unclear D gene. Trimming took off 7 bases at V and 6 bases at J, with 12 bases between the two ends. The CDR3 is 12 residues long. The CDR3 nucleotides read TGTGCCAGCACGGAGACTGGAAAGACCCAGTACTTC. This sequence encodes CASTETGKTQYF.

V usage is TRBV12-3 or TRBV12-4 and J usage is TRBJ2-3, with D unresolved. The CDR3 totals 14 residues. The germline V and J ends were trimmed by 1 base and 2 bases, with 7 bases remaining between them. The CDR3 DNA sequence: TGTGCCAGCAGTTTAGGGGTCCTCACAGATACGCAGTATTTT. Translated: CASSLGVLTDTQYF.

The CDR3: CASSQESTDTQYF. As DNA, the CDR3 is TGCGCCAGCAGCCAAGAGAGTACAGATACGCAGTATTTT. The chain carries TRBV4-1 and TRBJ2-3; D is unresolved. The CDR3 covers 13 residues. V lost 0 bases, J lost 3 bases, and 4 bases lay in between. CDR1 and CDR2 from the germline V gene are MGHRA and YSYEKL.

This chain links TRBV5-1 with TRBJ1-1; TRBD1 might be the D (6 bases). The germline CDR1 and CDR2 sequences are SGHRS and YFSETQ. V was trimmed by 0 bases and J by 0 bases, leaving 18 bases between them. The CDR3 loop spans 18 amino acids. The CDR3 is CASSLDPRDKTLNTEAFF. CDR3 sequence (DNA): TGCGCCAGCAGCTTGGATCCCCGGGACAAAACCTTGAACACTGAAGCTTTCTTT.

The chain links TRBV5-1 to TRBJ2-1, with D possibly TRBD2 on 5 matching bases. This CDR3 comprises 15 residues. CDR1 is SGHRS, CDR2 YFSETQ, per germline. V lost 4 bases and J 0 bases, leaving 11 bases between the germline ends. Here the CDR3 reads CASSPDSASYNEQFF. CDR3 sequence (DNA): TGCGCCAGCAGCCCGGACTCCGCCTCCTACAATGAGCAGTTCTTC.

The genes are TRBV6-1 and TRBJ1-1; D possibly corresponds to TRBD1 (5 bases). The CDR3 runs to 13 residues. Per germline, CDR1 MNHNS and CDR2 SASEGT. The V end lost 7 bases, the J end lost 2 bases, and 11 bases lay between the germline ends. DNA of the CDR3: TGTGCCAGCACCGTGACAGCAAACACTGAAGCTTTCTTT. It yields the protein CASTVTANTEAFF.

This clonotype turned up a few times. The chain has TRBV28 and TRBJ2-3; D uncertain. This CDR3 spans 13 amino acids. V was shortened by 6 bases and J by 4 bases, with 11 bases between the two germline ends. The germline V gene encodes CDR1 MDHEN and CDR2 SYDVKM. The CDR3 sequence is CASSPTGPDTQYF. The CDR3 DNA reads as TGTGCCAGCAGCCCCACCGGGCCAGATACGCAGTATTTT.

This clonotype was counted only a few times. The chain employs TRBV20-1 and TRBJ2-3, with D hard to call. V dropped 7 bases and J dropped 1 base, with 15 bases sitting between them. There are 14 residues in the CDR3. Germline loops: CDR1 DFQATT, CDR2 SNEGSKA (reference sequence). This chain's CDR3 is CSGMTRKGTDTQYF. For the CDR3, the DNA is TGCAGTGGCATGACCCGGAAGGGCACAGATACGCAGTATTTT.

This clonotype was observed a few times. Compared with germline, one end of the junction differs, possibly owing to a read error. The chain's CDR3 is CATRGGGGTEAFF. The CDR3 bases are TGTGCGACCAGGGGGGGAGGGGGAACTGAAGCTTTCTTT. This chain connects TRBV24-1 to TRBJ1-1; 7 nucleotides agree with TRBD1. Germline-derived CDR1 and CDR2 are KGHDR and SFDVKD. CDR3 length: 13 residues.

J is TRBJ2-7 and V is TRBV15; D gene ambiguous. V lost 4 bases to trimming and J lost 2 bases, with 9 bases between them. This CDR3 has 13 amino acids. The germline V gene encodes CDR1 LNHNV and CDR2 YYDKDF (reference sequence). DNA of the CDR3: TGTGCCACCAGCACATGGGGTACCTACGAGCAGTACTTC. It translates to CATSTWGTYEQYF.

This clonotype was counted only a few times. The gene calls are TRBV6-5 and TRBJ1-4; D possibly corresponds to TRBD1 (5 bases). Per germline, CDR1 MNHEY and CDR2 SVGAGI. This CDR3 spans 13 amino acids. The V end was cut by 0 bases, the J end by 7 bases, with 6 bases between. The CDR3 loop is CASSYSGLEKLFF. The CDR3 nucleotides are TGTGCCAGCAGTTACTCGGGGCTTGAAAAACTGTTTTTT.

This clonotype appeared a few times. The chain carries TRBV20-1 and TRBJ2-7; D ambiguous. Trimming took off 1 base at V and 6 bases at J, with 13 bases between the two ends. CDR3 length equals 13 residues. The germline CDR1 and CDR2 sequences are DFQATT and SNEGSKA (reference sequence). CDR3 protein: CSARAGSMGEQYF. CDR3 DNA: TGCAGTGCTAGAGCTGGCAGTATGGGCGAGCAGTACTTC.

The chain uses TRBV7-2 and TRBJ2-7, with 8 bases that match TRBD2. The CDR3 runs 21 residues. The ends lost 2 bases at V and 0 bases at J; junction bases unmatched: 21. Germline CDR1 SGHTA, CDR2 FQGNSA. The CDR3 DNA reads TGTGCCAGCAGCTTATTCGTGTCGGGGGGGATTCATAGGAAGAGCTCCTACGAGCAGTACTTC. Amino acid sequence: CASSLFVSGGIHRKSSYEQYF. The whole variable domain, filled in from reference TRBV7-2 and TRBJ2-7, reads GAGVSQSPSNKVTEKGKDVELRCDPISGHTALYWYRQSLGQGLEFLIYFQGNSAPDKSGLPSDRFSAERTGGSVSTLTIQRTQQEDSAVYLCASSLFVSGGIHRKSSYEQYFGPGTRLTVT.

The chain combines TRBV5-1 with TRBJ2-1, with TRBD1 as a possible D gene (5 bases). V lost 0 bases to trimming and J lost 7 bases, with 11 bases between them. This CDR3 region has 14 residues. Germline V gene data show CDR1 as SGHRS and CDR2 as YFSETQ. The CDR3 loop is CASSLEAGWNEQFF. The CDR3 DNA is TGCGCCAGCAGCTTGGAGGCAGGGTGGAATGAGCAGTTCTTC.

The V gene is TRBV6-2 or TRBV6-3, the J gene TRBJ2-3; 14 bases agree with TRBD2. The CDR3 is 19 amino acids. With V trimmed by 6 bases and J by 6 bases, 17 bases remained unmatched. Germline V gene data show CDR1 as MNHEY and CDR2 as SVGEGT. As DNA, the CDR3 is TGTGCCAGCAGACCCCACCCCCCGGGACTAGCGGGAGCGTCGGATACGCAGTATTTT. Amino acid sequence: CASRPHPPGLAGASDTQYF.

This clonotype was counted many times. This chain links TRBV4-2 with TRBJ2-7; 9 bases are shared with TRBD1. Germline lookup yields CDR1 LGHNA and CDR2 YNFKEQ. Germline trimming cut 1 base from V and 2 bases from J; bases unmatched to any gene: 6. This CDR3 contains 16 residues. CDR3: CASSQAARDRAYEQYF. CDR3 coding DNA: TGTGCCAGCAGCCAAGCTGCCCGGGACAGGGCCTACGAGCAGTACTTC.

This clonotype showed up just a few times. V and J are TRBV7-9 and TRBJ2-2; possibly TRBD1 or TRBD2 for D (5 bases each). Germline assignment: CDR1 SEHNR and CDR2 FQNEAQ (reference sequence). CDR3 length equals 15 residues. The ends were cut back, 8 bases at V and 2 bases at J, with 15 bases in the middle. The CDR3 DNA reads TGTGCCAGCCCCCTCCATGGGGACAACACCGGGGAGCTGTTTTTT. This encodes CASPLHGDNTGELFF.

At least ten counts were recorded for this clonotype. CDR3 sequence reads: CASSPRTGSYEQYF. Here the CDR3 DNA reads TGTGCCAGCAGCCCACGGACGGGGTCCTACGAGCAGTACTTC. The gene calls are TRBV7-6 and TRBJ2-7, with a tentative D call TRBD2 (5 bases). CDR1 and CDR2 (germline): SGHVS, FNYEAQ. The CDR3 has 14 amino acids. V was shortened by 5 bases and J by 1 base, with 12 bases between the two germline ends.

V and J are TRBV9 and TRBJ1-1; D is perhaps TRBD1 (6 bases). Germline CDR1 reads SGDLS; CDR2 reads YYNGEE. The CDR3 length is 16 residues. Trimming stripped 6 bases from V and 4 bases from J, with 22 bases between. The DNA for the CDR3 is TGTGCCAGCACTCTGAGCCCTGGACAGTCCGCCACTGAAGCTTTCTTT. This gives the protein CASTLSPGQSATEAFF.

The gene calls are TRBV29-1 and TRBJ2-7, with a possible D match to TRBD1 (5 bases). Germline CDR1 SQVTM, CDR2 ANQGSEA. CDR3 length equals 15 residues. V shed 2 bases and J shed 4 bases, with 18 bases lying between them. CDR3 nucleotide sequence: TGCAGCGTTGAAACCCAGGGTCCCCTTGTGTACGAGCAGTACTTC. The encoded protein is CSVETQGPLVYEQYF.

This clonotype showed up just a few times. The chain is built from TRBV3-1 and TRBJ2-7; TRBD2 agrees at 8 bases. CDR3 length equals 16 residues. The V gene end was trimmed by 2 bases and the J gene end by 6 bases; junction bases not matched to a gene: 12. Germline V lookup: CDR1 LGHDT, CDR2 YNNKEL (reference sequence). The CDR3 DNA is TGTGCCAGCAGCCAAAGGCTAACGGGACTAGTGAGCGAGCAGTACTTC. This translates into CASSQRLTGLVSEQYF.

The rearrangement uses TRBV20-1 and TRBJ2-7, with 10 bases lining up with TRBD1. This CDR3 spans 15 amino acids. Germline CDR1 and CDR2: DFQATT and SNEGSKA (reference sequence). J was trimmed by 5 bases and V by 3 bases; bases with no gene match: 10. For the CDR3, the DNA is TGCAGTGCTAGCGGTGGGGGACAGGGGATGGACGAGCAGTACTTC. Translated, it gives CSASGGGQGMDEQYF.

V gene TRBV6-2 or TRBV6-3 combines with J gene TRBJ2-1; TRBD1 matches 8 bases. Germline V gene data show CDR1 as MNHEY and CDR2 as SVGEGT. The CDR3 contains 15 residues. V shed 5 bases and J 6 bases; nucleotides not matched to a gene: 9. The CDR3 DNA follows: TGTGCCAGCAGTACCGACAGGGGTATCGGCAATGAGCAGTTCTTC. Amino acids: CASSTDRGIGNEQFF.

J is TRBJ1-2 and V is TRBV12-3 or TRBV12-4; D is ambiguous. V was trimmed by 7 bases and J by 7 bases, leaving 16 bases between them. This CDR3 comprises 13 residues. CDR3 in amino acids: CASTVKIFGGYTF. The CDR3, as DNA: TGTGCCAGCACCGTTAAAATTTTCGGTGGCTACACCTTC.

This clonotype has more than one count but fewer than ten. The chain couples TRBV29-1 to TRBJ2-3; TRBD1 might be the D (6 bases). From germline, CDR1 is SQVTM and CDR2 ANQGSEA. With 7 bases removed from V and 0 bases from J, the gap between germline ends came to 20 bases. This CDR3 contains 16 residues. The CDR3 region is CSASGQLETSTDTQYF. The CDR3 DNA follows: TGCAGCGCATCCGGACAGCTCGAAACTAGCACAGATACGCAGTATTTT.

This clonotype has more than one count but fewer than ten. The chain uses TRBV5-8 and TRBJ2-1, with D perhaps matching TRBD2 (6 bases). Germline assignment: CDR1 SGHTS and CDR2 YDEGEE. The CDR3 contains 16 residues. The germline V and J ends were trimmed by 4 bases and 3 bases, with 17 bases remaining between them. CDR3 amino acids: CASSPGPWGVYNEQFF. The CDR3 DNA follows: TGTGCCAGCAGCCCCGGCCCCTGGGGGGTCTACAATGAGCAGTTCTTC.

This chain joins TRBV7-6 and TRBJ2-5, with 8 bases matching TRBD2. V trimming: 3 bases; J trimming: 4 bases; junction bases outside the gene matches: 10. The V gene's germline CDR1 is SGHVS and CDR2 FNYEAQ. This CDR3 has 16 residues. The CDR3 loop reads CASSLGTSGFPETQYF. DNA for the CDR3: TGTGCCAGCAGCTTGGGGACTAGTGGGTTCCCAGAGACCCAGTACTTC.

In its sample, this clonotype was seen many times. This sequence joins TRBV5-1 and TRBJ1-3, with D tentatively TRBD1 (6 bases). CDR1 and CDR2 from the germline V gene are SGHRS and YFSETQ. The CDR3 loop spans 15 amino acids. V lost 4 bases to trimming and J lost 0 bases, with 11 bases between them. CDR3 nucleotides: TGCGCCAGCAGCGTAGGACAGTCCTCTGGAAACACCATATATTTT. Translation: CASSVGQSSGNTIYF.